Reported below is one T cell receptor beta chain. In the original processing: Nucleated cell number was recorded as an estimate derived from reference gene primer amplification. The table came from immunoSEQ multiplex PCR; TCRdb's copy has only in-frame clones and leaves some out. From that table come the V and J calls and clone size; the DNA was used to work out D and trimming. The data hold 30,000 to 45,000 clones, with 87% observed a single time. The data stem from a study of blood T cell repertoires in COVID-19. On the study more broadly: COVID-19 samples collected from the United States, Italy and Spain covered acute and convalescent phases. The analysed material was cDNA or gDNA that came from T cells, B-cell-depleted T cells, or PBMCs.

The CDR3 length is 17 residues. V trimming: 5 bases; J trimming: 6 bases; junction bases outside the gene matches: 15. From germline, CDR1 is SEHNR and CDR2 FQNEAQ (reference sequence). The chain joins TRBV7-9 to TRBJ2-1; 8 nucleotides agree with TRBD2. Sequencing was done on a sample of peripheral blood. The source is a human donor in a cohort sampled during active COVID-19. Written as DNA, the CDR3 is TGTGCCAGCAGCCCTAAGAGCGGGAGCTCCGATCCCAATGAGCAGTTCTTC. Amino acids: CASSPKSGSSDPNEQFF.